The following is a TCR beta chain sequence with its context. Its antigen remains unidentified. The data were taken from a study of CXCR3-negative and CXCR3-positive naive CD8 T cells (dated by TCRdb to about 2019). In the study overall: In total, 120 million to 150 million TRB reads were obtained, corresponding to roughly 1.5 +/- 0.3 million reads per library. Naive subsets from about 5 donors and memory cells from 3 donors were included in the TRBV-TRBJ cluster analysis. Data from ten or so donors, pooled across two independent experiments, went into the diversity and physicochemical repertoire analyses.

CDR3 length: 16 amino acids, cysteine to phenylalanine. Only the protein sequence is given. The paper's findings and limits, for the study overall: Compared with CXCR3-negative naive cells, CXCR3-positive naive cells had TRB CDR3s with higher hydrophobicity (lower Kidera factor 4), lower energy, and higher strength and volume indices. CXCR3 expression partially decreased after cryopreservation, so most assays used freshly isolated PBMCs. Because surface CD5, which is linked to self-reactivity in mice, was comparable between the naive subsets, TCR interaction strength was also inferred from the physicochemical properties of TRB CDR3s. Similar TRBV-TRBJ usage was shown by naive CXCR3-negative and CXCR3-positive cells from the same donor, whereas distinct patterns were shown by memory cells. Comparably high repertoire diversity was found in both naive subsets, whereas much lower repertoire diversity was found in memory CD8+ T cells.

Each CD8+ T cell subset was flow-sorted in triplicate, and some 310,000 cells per subset were placed directly into RLT lysis buffer. To keep memory contaminants out, a stringent definition of naive CD8+ T cells was applied: CD45RO-CCR7+CD27+CD95-. Peripheral blood mononuclear cells were isolated from buffy coats using standard density gradient centrifugation. A FACSAria III was used to flow-sort naive CD8+ T cells into CXCR3-negative and CXCR3-positive populations. Total RNA was extracted from sorted cells with an RNeasy Mini Kit. Sequencing instrument: NextSeq 550. The Human TCR Profiling Kit (MiLaboratory) was used to make UMI-labeled 5' RACE TRB cDNA libraries. cDNA synthesis used the entire amount of extracted RNA, and PCR amplification then used the entire amount of cDNA produced. The libraries were made side by side, with each library going through the same number of PCR cycles. Regarding the original processing steps: With a requirement of at least two reads per UMI, MIGEC and MiXCR extracted about 50,000 +/- 10,000 unique UMI-labeled TRB cDNA molecules per library. An average of roughly 40,000 +/- 10,000 functional in-frame TRB CDR3 nucleotide clonotypes without stop codons was found per library. After downsampling to 5000 UMI-labeled TRB molecules per sample, diversity metrics, including normalized Shannon-Wiener and Chao1, were computed in VDJtools. Clonotype-size-weighted physicochemical properties of the central five CDR3 residues (interaction energy, strength, volume and Kidera factor 4) were computed in VDJtools. One entry per CDR3 protein sequence results from the TCRdb reprocessing of the reads, with DNA left out. Clone size and V and J calls follow TCRdb, not the original study. The table for this sample lists 100,000 or so distinct CDR3 sequences. In total, the top ten clones hold approximately 1.5% of the sample.

The chain uses TRBV21-1 and TRBJ2-1; without DNA, the TCRdb call of TRBD2 cannot be checked. TRBV21-1 is marked as a pseudogene. This receptor was obtained from a human donor in good health. Some clones in this sample may be carry-over from other donors' samples. Sample: naive CXCR3- CD8+ T cells from blood. What the cell subset or site label conveys for this sample: CD45RO-CCR7+CD27+CD95- naive CD8+ T cells lacking CXCR3 (TNR3-). The CDR3 region reads CASSKNPSGGYNEQFF.